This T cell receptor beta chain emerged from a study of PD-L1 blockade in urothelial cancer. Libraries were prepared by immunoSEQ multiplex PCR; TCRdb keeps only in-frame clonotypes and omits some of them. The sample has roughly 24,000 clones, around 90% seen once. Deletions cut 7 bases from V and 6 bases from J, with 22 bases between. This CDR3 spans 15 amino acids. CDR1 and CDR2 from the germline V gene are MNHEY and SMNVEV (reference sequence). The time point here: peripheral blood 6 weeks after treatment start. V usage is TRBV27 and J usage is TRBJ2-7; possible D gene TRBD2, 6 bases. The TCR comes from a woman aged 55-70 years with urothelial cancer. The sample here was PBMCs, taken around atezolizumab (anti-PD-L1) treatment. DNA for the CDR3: TGTGCCAGCACCCTGAAGGCGGGGCTCATCCTCGAGCAGTACTTC. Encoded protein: CASTLKAGLILEQYF.